One and the same sample provided the 18 T cell receptor beta chains below, sequenced in a study of identifying expanded T cells in peripheral blood. Clones were read by immunoSEQ multiplex PCR, and TCRdb kept only the in-frame ones, dropping some. This table holds 120,000 or so clones, approximately 84% found once. The source material was blood. The receptors stem from a person aged 18-70 years in good health.

The genes are TRBV18 and TRBJ2-3; TRBD1 might be the D (6 bases). Deletions cut 1 base from V and 6 bases from J, with 11 bases between. The CDR3 length is 14 residues. CDR1 and CDR2 from the germline V gene are KGHSH and LQKENI. Here the CDR3 reads CASSPRGGSDTQYF. The DNA of the CDR3 is TGTGCCAGCTCACCACGAGGGGGAAGCGATACGCAGTATTTT. Filled out from reference TRBV18 and TRBJ2-3, the complete variable domain reads NAGVMQNPRHLVRRRGQEARLRCSPMKGHSHVYWYRQLPEEGLKFMVYLQKENIIDESGMPKERFSAEFPKEGPSILRIQQVVRGDSAAYFCASSPRGGSDTQYFGPGTRLTVL.

The V and J genes are TRBV6-1 and TRBJ1-5; tentatively, D is TRBD1 (6 bases). Germline CDR1 and CDR2: MNHNS and SASEGT. This CDR3 is built from 15 residues. V dropped 8 bases and J dropped 5 bases, with 19 bases sitting between them. CDR3 nucleotide sequence: TGTGCCAGCCATAAGGGACATCTCTCCGATCAGCCCCAGCATTTT. Its protein is CASHKGHLSDQPQHF.

J is TRBJ1-2 and V is TRBV19; TRBD1 might be the D (5 bases). V gave up 1 base and J gave up 8 bases, with 14 bases separating them. The CDR3 spans 14 residues. CDR1 LNHDA and CDR2 SQIVND come from the germline V gene (reference sequence). The CDR3 spells CASSIGTGGNGYTF. CDR3 sequence (DNA): TGTGCCAGTAGTATAGGAACAGGCGGGAACGGCTACACCTTC. The whole variable domain, filled in from reference TRBV19 and TRBJ1-2, reads DGGITQSPKYLFRKEGQNVTLSCEQNLNHDAMYWYRQDPGQGLRLIYYSQIVNDFQKGDIAEGYSVSREKKESFPLTVTSAQKNPTAFYLCASSIGTGGNGYTFGSGTRLTVV.

The chain joins TRBV18 to TRBJ1-5; TRBD1 agrees at 7 bases. The trim removed 4 bases at V and 3 bases at J, leaving 6 bases unmatched. The length of the CDR3 is 15 residues. CDR1 is KGHSH and CDR2 is LQKENI in the germline V gene. The DNA of the CDR3 is TGTGCCAGCTCACGGGGGACAGTCGCCAATCAGCCCCAGCATTTT. Translating it yields CASSRGTVANQPQHF.

This chain links TRBV2 with TRBJ2-4; D is unclear. V was cut by 6 bases and J by 0 bases, with 9 bases left in between. The CDR3 spans 14 residues. Per the germline V gene, CDR1 is SNHLY and CDR2 is FYNNEI. The CDR3 coding sequence is TGTGCCAGCAGGTCACCCTTAGCCAAAAACATTCAGTACTTC. Protein sequence: CASRSPLAKNIQYF. Combining the CDR3 with reference TRBV2 and TRBJ2-4 gives the whole variable domain EPEVTQTPSHQVTQMGQEVILRCVPISNHLYFYWYRQILGQKVEFLVSFYNNEISEKSEIFDDQFSVERPDGSNFTLKIRSTKLEDSAMYFCASRSPLAKNIQYFGAGTRLSVL.

The DNA of the CDR3 is TGTGCCTGCCCGCCGACGATGGGGGGCGGCTACACCTTC. Translation gives CACPPTMGGGYTF. V usage is TRBV30 and J usage is TRBJ1-2, with D possibly matching TRBD1 (6 bases). Germline V gene lookup returns CDR1 GTSNPN and CDR2 SVGIG (reference sequence). V lost 6 bases, J lost 8 bases, and 19 bases lay in between. The CDR3 spans 13 residues.

The chain combines TRBV4-3 with TRBJ2-1, with a weak D call TRBD2 (6 bases). CDR1 and CDR2 (germline): LGHNA, YSLEER. The CDR3 extends over 19 amino acids. The V end was cut by 5 bases, the J end by 0 bases, with 23 bases between. Written as DNA, the CDR3 is TGCGCCAGCAGCGCACTCTTTGGTGGGAGGTTGAGCTCCTACAATGAGCAGTTCTTC. Translated: CASSALFGGRLSSYNEQFF.

The chain links TRBV9 to TRBJ2-2; D possibly uses TRBD1 or TRBD2 (5 bases each). CDR1 and CDR2 from the germline V gene are SGDLS and YYNGEE. This CDR3 is built from 15 residues. V was cut by 0 bases and J by 5 bases, with 11 bases left in between. The DNA for the CDR3 is TGTGCCAGCAGCGTAGTCCCCGAGGGGACCGGGGAGCTGTTTTTT. Amino acids: CASSVVPEGTGELFF.

The chain uses TRBV5-1 and TRBJ1-3, with 7 nucleotides matching TRBD1. This CDR3 spans 17 amino acids. Trimming removed 0 bases from V and 1 base from J; junction bases left unmatched: 7. Germline V CDR1 and CDR2: SGHRS, YFSETQ. The DNA for the CDR3 is TGCGCCAGCAGCTTGGAGAAGGGACAGATTTCTGGAAACACCATATATTTT. It yields the protein CASSLEKGQISGNTIYF.

The J gene is TRBJ1-1, the V gene TRBV13; D possibly corresponds to TRBD1 (5 bases). Germline V gene lookup returns CDR1 PRHDT and CDR2 FYEKMQ (reference sequence). The V and J ends lost 5 bases and 2 bases respectively, with 12 bases between them. This CDR3 region has 14 residues. The CDR3 bases are TGTGCCAGCAGCAGGGACCCTGGAAACACTGAAGCTTTCTTT. This gives the protein CASSRDPGNTEAFF.

The chain links TRBV4-1 to TRBJ2-3; 13 bases are a match to TRBD2. The V gene's germline CDR1 is MGHRA and CDR2 YSYEKL. The ends lost 1 base at V and 6 bases at J; junction bases unmatched: 7. This CDR3 is 17 amino acids long. The CDR3 nucleotides are TGCGCCAGCAGCCAAGCGGGGACGACTAGCGGGGGGGATACGCAGTATTTT. Protein product: CASSQAGTTSGGDTQYF.

The V call is TRBV5-1, the J call TRBJ2-6, with D perhaps matching TRBD2 (6 bases). This CDR3 comprises 15 residues. Germline values: CDR1 SGHRS, CDR2 YFSETQ. Between the trimmed V and J ends, which lost 2 bases and 2 bases, there was a span of 8 bases. The CDR3 sequence is CASSFSGAGANVLTF. As DNA, the CDR3 is TGCGCCAGCAGCTTTTCGGGGGCTGGGGCCAACGTCCTGACTTTC.

V is TRBV9 and J is TRBJ1-2; D gene unclear. This CDR3 region has 15 residues. In germline, CDR1 is SGDLS, CDR2 YYNGEE. V was trimmed by 0 bases and J by 2 bases, leaving 11 bases between them. CDR3 sequence (DNA): TGTGCCAGCAGCGTAGAGGTAATGGGGAACTATGGCTACACCTTC. Its translation: CASSVEVMGNYGYTF. Complete variable domain (other parts from reference TRBV9 and TRBJ1-2): DSGVTQTPKHLITATGQRVTLRCSPRSGDLSVYWYQQSLDQGLQFLIQYYNGEERAKGNILERFSAQQFPDLHSELNLSSLELGDSALYFCASSVEVMGNYGYTFGSGTRLTVV.

This clone was recorded only once. The chain joins TRBV30 to TRBJ2-3, with TRBD2 as a possible D gene (6 bases). The germline V gene encodes CDR1 GTSNPN and CDR2 SVGIG (reference sequence). CDR3 length: 17 residues. Trimming stripped 3 bases from V and 4 bases from J, with 23 bases between. CDR3 DNA: TGTGCCTGGAGCTTCGAAGGAGGGGCAACCGTCGCAGATACGCAGTATTTT. This encodes CAWSFEGGATVADTQYF. The variable domain in full, completed from reference TRBV30 and TRBJ2-3, reads SQTIHQWPATLVQPVGSPLSLECTVEGTSNPNLYWYRQAAGRGLQLLFYSVGIGQISSEVPQNLSASRPQDRQFILSSKKLLLSDSGFYLCAWSFEGGATVADTQYFGPGTRLTVL.

In this sample, this clone turned up once. The chain is built from TRBV29-1 and TRBJ1-2; D not certain. V lost 6 bases and J lost 6, with 20 bases in between. Germline-derived CDR1 and CDR2 are SQVTM and ANQGSEA. The CDR3 covers 14 residues. The CDR3: CSVSRAIFKNGYTF. The CDR3 DNA reads as TGCAGCGTCTCCCGTGCCATCTTCAAGAATGGCTACACCTTC.

This chain connects TRBV5-6 to TRBJ2-4; D uncertain. The V and J ends lost 4 bases and 7 bases respectively, with 15 bases between them. The CDR3 loop spans 14 amino acids. Germline V gives CDR1 SGHDT, CDR2 YYEEEE. CDR3 loop: CASSPRVLQNIQYF. The CDR3 region has the DNA TGTGCCAGCAGCCCCCGGGTTTTGCAGAACATTCAGTACTTC.

The chain is built from TRBV30 and TRBJ2-4, with D perhaps given as TRBD1 or TRBD2 (7 bases each). With 4 bases removed from V and 11 bases from J, the gap between germline ends came to 18 bases. CDR1 and CDR2 from the germline V gene are GTSNPN and SVGIG (reference sequence). CDR3 length: 13 residues. Here the CDR3 reads CAWNRQGGPLQYF. The CDR3 nucleotides read TGTGCCTGGAATCGACAGGGAGGGCCACTTCAGTACTTC.

The V call is TRBV2, the J call TRBJ2-7; 7 bases align to TRBD1. The CDR3 consists of 12 residues. V lost 4 bases to trimming and J lost 3 bases; unmatched junction nucleotides: 0. CDR1 SNHLY and CDR2 FYNNEI come from the germline V gene. The CDR3 protein is CASSGTGYEQYF. As DNA, the CDR3 is TGTGCCAGCAGTGGGACAGGCTACGAGCAGTACTTC.